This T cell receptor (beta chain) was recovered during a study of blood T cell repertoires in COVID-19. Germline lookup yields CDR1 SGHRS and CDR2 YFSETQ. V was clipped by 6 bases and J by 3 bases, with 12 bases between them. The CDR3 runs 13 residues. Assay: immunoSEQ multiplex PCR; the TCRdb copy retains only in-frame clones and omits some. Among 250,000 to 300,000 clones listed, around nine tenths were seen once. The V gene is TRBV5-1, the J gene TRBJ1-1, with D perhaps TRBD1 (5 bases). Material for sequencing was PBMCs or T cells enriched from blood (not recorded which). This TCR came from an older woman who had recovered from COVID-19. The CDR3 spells CASTRALDTEAFF. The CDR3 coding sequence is TGCGCCAGCACCAGGGCCTTAGACACTGAAGCTTTCTTT.